This is a list of T cell receptor beta chains from one sample in a study of blood T cell repertoires in COVID-19. Sequencing was performed with immunoSEQ multiplex PCR; in TCRdb, only in-frame clones are kept and a portion is missing. The sample consists of tens of thousands of clones, more than 70% of them appearing once. The sample comprised peripheral blood. The receptors here all came from a human donor in a cohort sampled during active COVID-19. The CDR3 runs from the conserved cysteine through the conserved F or W. The D gene is left open where the match is weak. Not every row has a clone size; where given, it reads once, few, many or a size class.

TRBV5-1,TRBD2,once,TRBJ2-5,TGCGCCAGCAGCTTGTGGTCTAGCGGCCAAGAGACCCAGTACTTC,CASSLWSSGQETQYF
TRBV28,.,.,TRBJ2-1,TGTGCCAGCAGACCATCCACTTATCGGGTCTACAATGAGCAGTTCTTC,CASRPSTYRVYNEQFF
TRBV5-1,TRBD2,.,TRBJ2-1,TGCGCCAGCAGCTTGTCTAGCGGGAGGGTAAATGAGCAGTTCTTC,CASSLSSGRVNEQFF
TRBV2,.,.,TRBJ1-3,TGTGCCAGCGGTGACAGGCGAAGCTCTGGAAACACCATATATTTT,CASGDRRSSGNTIYF
TRBV21-1,.,.,TRBJ2-6,TGTGCCAGTCGCCAGGGGACTAGCGTACACTCTGGGGCCAACGTCCTGACTTTC,CASRQGTSVHSGANVLTF
TRBV5-1,.,.,TRBJ1-2,TGCGCCAGCAGCGTAGGGGTTTGGGATGGCTACACCTTC,CASSVGVWDGYTF
TRBV12-3/TRBV12-4,.,.,TRBJ1-5,TGTGCCAGCAGTTTAGGGGAGAATCAGCCCCAGCATTTT,CASSLGENQPQHF
TRBV7-7,TRBD2,.,TRBJ2-7,TGTGCTAGCAGCCCCGGGACTAGCGGGAGTAACTACGAGCAGTACTTC,CASSPGTSGSNYEQYF
TRBV6-4,.,once,TRBJ2-1,TGTGCCAGCAGTGACACACCAAGAGGGGGGCAGTTCTTC,CASSDTPRGGQFF
TRBV18,.,.,TRBJ1-5,TGTGCCAGCTCAAACGGGGTGAATCAGCCCCAGCATTTT,CASSNGVNQPQHF
TRBV10-1,.,.,TRBJ2-6,TGCGCCAGCAGCGCCGGGGAGATTGGGGCCAACGTCCTGACTTTC,CASSAGEIGANVLTF
TRBV27,TRBD2,once,TRBJ2-1,TGTGCCAGCAGTCCGGGGACTAGCGCTAGTGAGCAGTTCTTC,CASSPGTSASEQFF
TRBV11-2,TRBD1,.,TRBJ1-2,TGTGCCAGCAGCCCATGGACAGGGGACTATGGCTACACCTTC,CASSPWTGDYGYTF
TRBV24-1,TRBD1,.,TRBJ2-1,TGTGCCACCAGTGATTTGCGGAGTCGGCAGGGGGTGGGCTACAATGAGCAGTTCTTC,CATSDLRSRQGVGYNEQFF
TRBV28,.,.,TRBJ2-4,TGTGCCAGCAGAGGGCCTGCGGGAAACATTCAGTACTTC,CASRGPAGNIQYF
TRBV5-6,.,.,TRBJ1-5,TGTGCCAGCAGCGGGGGGGGCAGGGTTGATCAGCCCCAGCATTTT,CASSGGGRVDQPQHF
TRBV5-1,TRBD1,.,TRBJ1-1,TGCGCCAGCAGCATGACAGGGGGCGGAACTGAAGCTTTCTTT,CASSMTGGGTEAFF
TRBV5-1,TRBD2,.,TRBJ2-1,TGCGCCAGCAGCTTGGGTGTCGCCACTAGCGGGAGGGCCTCTGAGCAGTTCTTC,CASSLGVATSGRASEQFF
TRBV5-1,TRBD2,.,TRBJ2-1,TGCGCCAGCAGCTTGCTAGCGGACGACAATGAGCAGTTCTTC,CASSLLADDNEQFF
TRBV7-6,.,.,TRBJ2-1,TGTGCCAGCAGCCCTTGGGATCGGGGCTCCTACAATGAGCAGTTCTTC,CASSPWDRGSYNEQFF
TRBV20-1,TRBD2,.,TRBJ2-5,TGCAGTGCTAGTCGCCGGGGTGGGGCGGGAGAAGAGACCCAGTACTTC,CSASRRGGAGEETQYF
TRBV3-1/TRBV3-2,TRBD2,.,TRBJ2-5,TGTGCCAGCAGCCAAGGGACTAGCGGGATAGGGGAGACCCAGTACTTC,CASSQGTSGIGETQYF
TRBV19,TRBD1,.,TRBJ1-2,TGTGCCAGTAGTATAGCCCCCGGGACAGGAGATAACTATGGCTACACCTTC,CASSIAPGTGDNYGYTF
TRBV12-3/TRBV12-4,.,.,TRBJ2-5,TGTGCCAGCAGTTTGATGGAGGTAGAGACCCAGTACTTC,CASSLMEVETQYF
TRBV6-5,TRBD1,.,TRBJ2-2,TGTGCCAGCAGTTGGACAGGAGTCACCGGGGAGCTGTTTTTT,CASSWTGVTGELFF
TRBV27,TRBD2,once,TRBJ2-7,TGTGCCAGCAGTTACGCGGGAGCCTACGAGCAGTACTTC,CASSYAGAYEQYF
TRBV11-2,.,.,TRBJ2-5,TGTGCCAGCAGCTTAATTTTGGCAGGGCAAGAGACCCAGTACTTC,CASSLILAGQETQYF